This paragraph covers one T cell receptor beta chain sequence. What it recognizes is unknown. Antigen-specific CD4+ T cells were first expanded with viral peptide pools by the ViraFEST assay and only then sequenced. Isolating CD4+ T cells followed approximately 10 days of culture. A PCR test confirmed that the person had SARS-CoV-2 infection between March and December 2020. The authors exchanged half the medium for IL-2 medium on days 3 and 7. The entry originates in a study of vaccination effects on CD4 cells after COVID-19. TCRdb keeps only in-frame clones here, not all; method: immunoSEQ multiplex PCR. The data hold about 45,000 clones, with roughly 80% observed a single time. The material was CD4+ T cells from PBMCs cultured with a peptide pool, obtained before COVID-19 vaccination. The receptor was isolated from a human donor who had a prior SARS-CoV-2 infection.

The CDR3 here is CASSRGRDRADNEQFF. The DNA for the CDR3 is TGTGCCAGCAGCCGGGGACGGGACAGGGCGGACAATGAGCAGTTCTTC. The V and J genes are TRBV14 and TRBJ2-1, with TRBD1 matching 9 bases. Germline assignment: CDR1 SGHDN and CDR2 FVKESK. The CDR3 covers 16 residues. Trimming at V came to 4 bases and at J to 5 bases, leaving 9 bases not matched to a gene.